One sample yielded the 23 T cell receptor beta chains listed below, sequenced in a study of blood T cell repertoires in COVID-19. Sequencing was performed with immunoSEQ multiplex PCR; in TCRdb, only in-frame clones are kept and a portion is missing. This sample has about 270,000 clones, with about nine tenths found just once. The sequenced sample consisted of PBMCs or T cells enriched from blood (not recorded which). These receptor sequences come from a woman between 25 and 40 years old with acute COVID-19.

This chain connects TRBV28 to TRBJ1-6, with a possible D match to TRBD1 (5 bases). V was trimmed by 1 base and J by 7 bases, leaving 8 bases between them. CDR1 is MDHEN, CDR2 SYDVKM, per germline. The CDR3 spans 14 residues. The CDR3 DNA reads TGTGCCAGCAGTTTATCCCGACAGAATTCACCCCTCCACTTT. Protein: CASSLSRQNSPLHF.

The chain combines TRBV7-9 with TRBJ2-3; TRBD2 matches at 11 bases. This CDR3 region has 15 residues. The V and J ends lost 5 bases and 4 bases, in that order; junction bases with no gene match: 5. The germline V gene encodes CDR1 SEHNR and CDR2 FQNEAQ (reference sequence). The CDR3 DNA reads as TGTGCCAGCAGCCCGACTAGCGGGGAACCAGATACGCAGTATTTT. It specifies CASSPTSGEPDTQYF.

In its sample, this clone was seen a few times. Other DNA sequences in this specimen translate into the identical CDR3. The V gene is TRBV6-1, the J gene TRBJ1-1; D remains unclear. The germline V gene has CDR1 MNHNS and CDR2 SASEGT. Trimming stripped 1 base from V and 5 bases from J, with 11 bases between. The CDR3 runs 14 residues. The CDR3, as DNA: TGTGCCAGCAGTGAAGTGGGCCGTGGGACTGAAGCTTTCTTT. It yields the protein CASSEVGRGTEAFF.

The DNA for the CDR3 is TGTGCCAGCAGTTTAGCGGGAGTCCGTTATACGCAGTATTTT. Translating it yields CASSLAGVRYTQYF. The chain couples TRBV27 to TRBJ2-3, with 7 bases matching TRBD2. Germline loops: CDR1 MNHEY, CDR2 SMNVEV (reference sequence). Unmatched junction bases numbered 6, after V lost 2 bases and J lost 7 bases. The CDR3 is 14 amino acids.

This chain links TRBV19 with TRBJ2-1; 16 positions match TRBD2. CDR3 size: 19 residues. J lost 8 bases, V lost 2 bases, and 12 bases had no gene match. Germline V gene sequence: CDR1 LNHDA, CDR2 SQIVND (reference sequence). The CDR3 coding sequence is TGTGCCAGTAGTATATCGGGGACTAGCGGGAGGGCTTGGGGAGATGAGCAGTTCTTC. As protein: CASSISGTSGRAWGDEQFF.

The genes are TRBV28 and TRBJ2-1, with 8 nucleotides matching TRBD2. The germline V gene encodes CDR1 MDHEN and CDR2 SYDVKM. There are 19 residues in the CDR3. The trim removed 4 bases at V and 3 bases at J, leaving 17 bases unmatched. This CDR3 reads CASSSEELISGALYNEQFF. Written as DNA, the CDR3 is TGTGCCAGCAGTTCTGAGGAGTTGATTAGCGGGGCGCTCTACAATGAGCAGTTCTTC.

The rearrangement uses TRBV10-3 and TRBJ2-3; TRBD2 matches at 7 bases. The CDR3 loop spans 14 amino acids. The V gene end was trimmed by 10 bases and the J gene end by 2 bases; junction bases not matched to a gene: 9. Germline V gene sequence: CDR1 ENHRY, CDR2 SYGVKD. The CDR3 loop is CATAGRGDTDTQYF. In DNA, the CDR3 is TGTGCCACCGCGGGACGGGGGGACACAGATACGCAGTATTTT.

The chain recombines TRBV28 with TRBJ2-7; D perhaps matches TRBD2 (5 bases). Trimming cost V 4 bases and J 3 bases, with 10 bases left between them. The germline V gene encodes CDR1 MDHEN and CDR2 SYDVKM. This CDR3 has 13 residues. CDR3 loop: CASSWSGGYEQYF. In nucleotides, the CDR3 is TGTGCCAGCAGTTGGTCTGGAGGCTACGAGCAGTACTTC.

V usage is TRBV29-1 and J usage is TRBJ2-7; no reliable D call. In germline, CDR1 is SQVTM, CDR2 ANQGSEA. Trimming shortened V by 1 base and J by 2 bases, and 6 bases separated the two germline ends. This CDR3 comprises 12 residues. The DNA for the CDR3 is TGCAGCGTTGAAGGGGCAGCCTACGAGCAGTACTTC. It translates to CSVEGAAYEQYF.

This chain joins TRBV18 and TRBJ1-3, with 10 nucleotides matching TRBD1. Germline CDR1 is KGHSH and CDR2 is LQKENI. Germline trimming cut 3 bases from V and 3 bases from J; bases unmatched to any gene: 17. The CDR3 runs to 20 residues. The CDR3 spells CASSPTGGGTGVSHGNTIYF. CDR3 in DNA: TGTGCCAGCTCACCCACGGGAGGCGGGACAGGGGTTAGTCATGGAAACACCATATATTTT.

V gene TRBV12-3 or TRBV12-4 combines with J gene TRBJ1-1; no clear D gene. Between the trimmed V and J ends, which lost 6 bases and 10 bases, there was a span of 15 bases. The CDR3 is 12 amino acids. CDR3 region: CASSTGFFLAFF. CDR3 bases: TGTGCCAGCAGCACGGGGTTCTTCCTAGCTTTCTTT.

J is TRBJ2-7 and V is TRBV6-5; 7 nucleotides match TRBD1. Germline values: CDR1 MNHEY, CDR2 SVGAGI. This CDR3 spans 11 amino acids. Losses at the gene ends were 6 bases for V and 4 bases for J; bases not matched to a gene: 0. The CDR3, as DNA: TGTGCCAGCAGGACAGGGTACGAGCAGTACTTC. Encoded protein: CASRTGYEQYF.

The chain joins TRBV29-1 to TRBJ2-4; D gene ambiguous. This CDR3 spans 10 amino acids. From germline, CDR1 is SQVTM and CDR2 ANQGSEA. V lost 5 bases and J lost 8, with 7 bases in between. CDR3 protein: CSVYRDIQYF. CDR3 DNA sequence: TGCAGCGTTTACCGGGACATTCAGTACTTC.

V is TRBV6-5 and J is TRBJ2-7; 7 nucleotides match TRBD2. Germline CDR1 and CDR2: MNHEY and SVGAGI. The CDR3 has 15 residues. The V segment lost 2 bases and the J segment 7 bases; nucleotides outside the gene matches: 11. CDR3: CASSYLADYTREQYF. In nucleotides, the CDR3 is TGTGCCAGCAGTTACCTAGCGGACTACACGCGGGAGCAGTACTTC.

This clone showed up just a few times. CDR3: CASRKREGSTDTQYF. CDR3 bases: TGTGCCAGTAGGAAGCGGGAGGGAAGCACAGATACGCAGTATTTT. The rearrangement links TRBV19 to TRBJ2-3; 10 bases agree with TRBD2. The CDR3 consists of 15 residues. Germline CDR1 is LNHDA and CDR2 is SQIVND (reference sequence). V shed 6 bases and J 0 bases; nucleotides not matched to a gene: 3.

The chain carries TRBV19 and TRBJ2-2; D gene ambiguous. The CDR3 length is 10 residues. Trimming took off 8 bases at V and 7 bases at J, with 5 bases between the two ends. The germline CDR1 and CDR2 sequences are LNHDA and SQIVND (reference sequence). DNA of the CDR3: TGTGCCAGTTCGGGCGGGGAGCTGTTTTTT. This gives the protein CASSGGELFF. Variable domain in full (rest from reference TRBV19 and TRBJ2-2): DGGITQSPKYLFRKEGQNVTLSCEQNLNHDAMYWYRQDPGQGLRLIYYSQIVNDFQKGDIAEGYSVSREKKESFPLTVTSAQKNPTAFYLCASSGGELFFGEGSRLTVL.

This sequence joins TRBV7-9 and TRBJ2-5; 11 nucleotides agree with TRBD1. This CDR3 has 16 amino acids. Germline CDR1 SEHNR, CDR2 FQNEAQ (reference sequence). With 0 bases clipped from V and 5 bases from J, the junction kept 5 bases outside the gene matches. The CDR3 nucleotides are TGTGCCAGCAGCTTAGCGTGGACAGGGGGCGCGGAGACCCAGTACTTC. Translated: CASSLAWTGGAETQYF.

This chain links TRBV9 with TRBJ2-7, with D possibly matching TRBD2 (5 bases). The CDR3 totals 14 residues. V dropped 0 bases and J dropped 4 bases, with 11 bases sitting between them. Germline V gives CDR1 SGDLS, CDR2 YYNGEE. This CDR3 is CASSVGPAEYEQYF. DNA of the CDR3: TGTGCCAGCAGCGTAGGACCAGCGGAATACGAGCAGTACTTC.

The chain links TRBV7-2 to TRBJ2-3; D perhaps matches TRBD1 (5 bases). V gave up 4 bases and J gave up 6 bases, with 17 bases separating them. The V gene's germline CDR1 is SGHTA and CDR2 FQGNSA. CDR3 length equals 15 residues. This chain's CDR3 is CASSSDKTARDTQYF. The DNA of the CDR3 is TGTGCCAGCAGCTCGGATAAGACAGCCCGCGATACGCAGTATTTT.

A remark on this clone: The sample contains more than one DNA sequence encoding this CDR3. V and J are TRBV29-1 and TRBJ1-3; unclear D gene. Germline CDR1 is SQVTM and CDR2 is ANQGSEA. With 4 bases removed from V and 4 bases from J, the gap between germline ends came to 8 bases. The CDR3 loop spans 12 amino acids. The CDR3 coding sequence is TGCAGCGTTGGAACAGAAGGAAACACCATATATTTT. Translating gives CSVGTEGNTIYF. Full variable domain (rest looked up from reference TRBV29-1 and TRBJ1-3): SAVISQKPSRDICQRGTSLTIQCQVDSQVTMMFWYRQQPGQSLTLIATANQGSEATYESGFVIDKFPISRPNLTFSTLTVSNMSPEDSSIYLCSVGTEGNTIYFGEGSWLTVV.

This clone occurred once. The chain links TRBV7-2 to TRBJ1-1; maybe TRBD1 (5 bases). The length of the CDR3 is 15 residues. The ends were cut back, 0 bases at V and 5 bases at J, with 13 bases in the middle. Germline V CDR1 and CDR2: SGHTA, FQGNSA. CDR3 in amino acids: CASSLAGGLGTEAFF. In DNA, the CDR3 is TGTGCCAGCAGCTTAGCGGGGGGGTTAGGGACTGAAGCTTTCTTT. The variable domain in full, with the rest retrieved from reference TRBV7-2 and TRBJ1-1, is GAGVSQSPSNKVTEKGKDVELRCDPISGHTALYWYRQSLGQGLEFLIYFQGNSAPDKSGLPSDRFSAERTGGSVSTLTIQRTQQEDSAVYLCASSLAGGLGTEAFFGQGTRLTVV.

This chain joins TRBV25-1 and TRBJ1-1; 8 nucleotides agree with TRBD1. The CDR3 extends over 14 amino acids. From germline, CDR1 is MGHDK and CDR2 SYGVNS. V trimming: 0 bases; J trimming: 11 bases; junction bases outside the gene matches: 8. CDR3: CASSEYLGQGGAFF. The CDR3 nucleotides are TGTGCCAGCAGTGAATACCTCGGACAGGGAGGGGCTTTCTTT.

This clone was observed once. The gene calls are TRBV5-4 and TRBJ2-1; TRBD2 agrees at 11 bases. This CDR3 comprises 17 residues. CDR1 and CDR2 from the germline V gene are SGHNT and YYREEE (reference sequence). The ends lost 3 bases at V and 4 bases at J; junction bases unmatched: 9. The CDR3 coding sequence is TGTGCCAGCAGCTCCGATTTACTAGCGGGAGATTACAATGAGCAGTTCTTC. This gives the protein CASSSDLLAGDYNEQFF.